This entry concerns a single T cell receptor (beta chain). The table lists this clonotype with a few counts. The antigen it recognizes is unknown. Base qualities are not at hand, and no much larger clone is one base apart. The data originate from a study of blood T cells in healthy people across ages (dated by TCRdb to between 2015 and 2016). A note on the overall study: In model experiments, template switching captured about one uniquely barcoded TCR beta cDNA molecule for every two T cells. Using deep sequencing normalized with unique cDNA molecular identifiers, the study measured how TCR beta repertoire diversity changes with age. The donors were split into four age groups: young (average 16 years), middle-aged (roughly 40), aged (about 56) and long-lived (approximately 80). Using the same blood draw, the study looked at two additional independent replicas of 1 million unique cDNA reads for two donors, one aged 18 to 30 and the other aged 80 or older.

On the study overall, not on this receptor specifically: Estimates of total diversity from one million sequenced T cells were regarded as lower bounds and underestimates. Since profiling was done on bulk unsorted PBMCs, naive and antigen-experienced compartments could not be conclusively compared. There was a strong correlation between observed TCR beta diversity and the percentage of naive T cells measured by flow cytometry. Compared with the aged group, more naive CD4+ T cells, fewer expanded clones and increased TCR diversity were shown by the long-lived group, suggesting age selection. Donor CMV infection status was unknown, potentially confounding age-related changes in expanded clonotypes. As age increased, observed TCR beta diversity per million T cells dropped in a roughly linear way, and a significant reduction was already evident by age about 36.

The 40 or so donors, aged about 6 to 100 years, were systemically healthy Caucasian individuals from Russia. Each donor gave ten milliliters of peripheral blood, collected into EDTA-treated Vacutainer tubes. Ficoll-Paque density-gradient centrifugation was used to isolate PBMCs, with at least 7 million per sample. Total RNA was extracted from PBMCs with Trizol reagent, with at least 6 micrograms obtained per sample. The percentages of naive CD45RAhigh/CD27high T cells were determined by flow cytometry on a PBMC aliquot from every donor. The germline V gene supplies CDR1 SNHLY and CDR2 FYNNEI. V is cut by 4 bases and J by 7 bases, and the space between the germline ends is 19 bases. The cysteine opens and the phenylalanine closes a CDR3 of 15 amino acids. Of all the DNA, just the CDR3 is kept, 45 bases in frame from base 1. Library method: 5' RACE. Instrument on record: Illumina HiSeq 2500. A second 7 to 11 cycle PCR used a sample-barcoded 5' primer and a J-beta primer mix. Each TCR beta cDNA molecule received a unique molecular identifier from a template-switch 5' adaptor carrying 12 random nucleotides. At least 2.5 million CDR3-containing paired-end reads were obtained from each sample. The Mint cDNA synthesis kit, primed by a TRBC-specific oligonucleotide, was used to synthesize first-strand cDNA from all RNA. Following uracil-DNA glycosylase treatment, all cDNA underwent a first 18-cycle PCR with the universal primers M1SS and BC2_uni_R. From the authors' description of their analysis: Each sample was normalized by randomly selecting 1 million high-quality reads, each carrying a distinct molecular identifier. Instead of being binned into consensus sequences, reads with shared molecular identifiers were discarded. MiTCR, with a Q25 quality threshold and the strictest error-elimination algorithm, was used for CDR3 identification, clonotype clustering and error correction. A nonparametric unseen species model with Euler transformation was used to estimate lower-bound total TCR beta diversity. The raw public data were reprocessed by TCRdb itself: fastp quality trimming at Q25, MiXCR clonotype calling, in-frame beta chains only. Under each unique CDR3 protein, matching rows form one entry showing the most common genes and DNA. It is TCRdb's table, rather than the study itself, that gives the V and J calls and clone size. For this sample the table gives roughly 1,100,000 distinct CDR3 sequences, of which about 23% were detected only once. The biggest ten clones account for about 0.8% of the sample.

This sample also belongs to another study, concerning T cells of mothers and their children. The second publication reports: The donors were nine systemically healthy Caucasian individuals, made up of three mothers and their six children. cDNA synthesis used all of the extracted RNA, with 1.5 ug of RNA in each 15 ul reaction. In the second PCR, sample barcodes and 2-4 random nucleotides were introduced via the M1S primer. Over 8.5 million TCR beta CDR3 reads were obtained for each mother, and some 3.1 million reads were obtained for each child. Thymic selection shapes the output of TCR recombination in a similar way in related and unrelated pairs, and inherited differences have a minor effect. Related mother-child pairs always showed normalized repertoire overlap that was slightly higher than in unrelated mother-child pairs, though the difference was never significant. Persistent microchimeric T cell clones were not detected, at a sensitivity of 95 to 100 clones per million clonotypes. To look for features that set related mother-child pairs apart from unrelated individuals, the researchers ran deep NGS to compare the TCR beta repertoires of mothers and children. On average, the children were approximately 12 +/- 4 years old, while the mothers were about 40 +/- 4 years old. Libraries were sequenced on Illumina HiSeq 2000 with 100+100 nt paired-end reads after adapter ligation with NEBNext reagents. To prevent cross-contamination, the mother and child libraries were prepared one month apart and sequenced in separate runs. For each donor, somewhere between 500,000 and 2,000,000 distinct TCR beta clonotypes were identified. Naive TCR beta clonotypes were estimated from low-frequency clonotypes matched to each donor's FACS-determined naive share, without sorting.

In this chain, TRBV2 is recombined with TRBJ1-2; 5 matching bases give a weak D call of TRBD1. The source is a girl aged 2-9 years in good health. The specimen sequenced was blood. The CDR3: CASSVAQGSYGGYTF. The DNA sequence follows: TGTGCCAGCAGTGTGGCGCAGGGTTCGTACGGTGGCTACACCTTC.